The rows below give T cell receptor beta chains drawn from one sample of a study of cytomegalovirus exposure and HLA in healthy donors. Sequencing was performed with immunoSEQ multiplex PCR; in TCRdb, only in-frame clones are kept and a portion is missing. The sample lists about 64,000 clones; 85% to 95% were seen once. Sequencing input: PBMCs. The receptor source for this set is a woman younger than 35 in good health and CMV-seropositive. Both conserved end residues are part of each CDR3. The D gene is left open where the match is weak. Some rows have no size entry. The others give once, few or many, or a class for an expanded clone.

CDR3: CASSDKGDRGPNQPQHF
DNA: TGTGCCAGCAGTGATAAGGGGGACAGGGGGCCCAATCAGCCCCAGCATTTT
V: TRBV2
J: TRBJ1-5
D: TRBD1
size: .

CDR3: CASSPAGGSYNEQFF
DNA: TGCGCCAGCAGCCCCGCAGGGGGGAGCTACAATGAGCAGTTCTTC
V: TRBV5-1
J: TRBJ2-1
D: .
size: .

CDR3: CASSENSQGWNTEAFF
DNA: TGTGCCAGCAGTGAAAACTCCCAGGGATGGAACACTGAAGCTTTCTTT
V: TRBV6-1
J: TRBJ1-1
D: .
size: .

CDR3: CASSWTGGNEKLFF
DNA: TGTGCCAGCAGCTGGACAGGGGGTAATGAAAAACTGTTTTTT
V: TRBV27
J: TRBJ1-4
D: TRBD1
size: .

CDR3: CASAPSGTGNDAGYTF
DNA: TGTGCCAGCGCACCCTCCGGGACAGGGAATGATGCTGGCTACACCTTC
V: TRBV7-9
J: TRBJ1-2
D: TRBD1
size: .

CDR3: CASSPGTGFSIPDTQYF
DNA: TGTGCCAGCAGCCCTGGGACAGGCTTTTCTATCCCAGATACGCAGTATTTT
V: TRBV13
J: TRBJ2-3
D: TRBD1
size: .

CDR3: CASSLRGSGANVLTF
DNA: TGTGCCAGCAGCTTAAGGGGGTCTGGGGCCAACGTCCTGACTTTC
V: TRBV7-6
J: TRBJ2-6
D: .
size: .

CDR3: CASSLRQDQETQYF
DNA: TGTGCCAGCAGCTTAAGACAGGACCAAGAGACCCAGTACTTC
V: TRBV9
J: TRBJ2-5
D: .
size: .

CDR3: CASSFAGRGSDTQYF
DNA: TGTGCCAGCAGCTTCGCGGGACGCGGGTCAGATACGCAGTATTTT
V: TRBV7-9
J: TRBJ2-3
D: .
size: once

CDR3: CAIRGRTDTEAFF
DNA: TGTGCCATCAGGGGGCGAACGGACACTGAAGCTTTCTTT
V: TRBV10-3
J: TRBJ1-1
D: .
size: .

CDR3: CASSLPGLGTEAFF
DNA: TGCGCCAGCAGCTTGCCAGGGTTGGGCACTGAAGCTTTCTTT
V: TRBV5-1
J: TRBJ1-1
D: .
size: .

CDR3: CASSLTSGSNTGELFF
DNA: TGTGCCAGCAGCTTAACTAGCGGGAGTAACACCGGGGAGCTGTTTTTT
V: TRBV7-3
J: TRBJ2-2
D: TRBD2
size: .

CDR3: CASSEGNRENTEAFF
DNA: TGTGCCAGCAGTGAAGGTAACCGGGAGAACACTGAAGCTTTCTTT
V: TRBV2
J: TRBJ1-1
D: .
size: .

CDR3: CATSRDSGRGSSYEQYF
DNA: TGTGCCACCAGCAGAGATTCCGGGCGGGGGAGCTCCTACGAGCAGTACTTC
V: TRBV15
J: TRBJ2-7
D: TRBD2
size: .

CDR3: CASSLGGQVFNYGYTF
DNA: TGTGCCAGCAGTTTGGGGGGACAGGTGTTTAACTATGGCTACACCTTC
V: TRBV28
J: TRBJ1-2
D: TRBD1
size: .